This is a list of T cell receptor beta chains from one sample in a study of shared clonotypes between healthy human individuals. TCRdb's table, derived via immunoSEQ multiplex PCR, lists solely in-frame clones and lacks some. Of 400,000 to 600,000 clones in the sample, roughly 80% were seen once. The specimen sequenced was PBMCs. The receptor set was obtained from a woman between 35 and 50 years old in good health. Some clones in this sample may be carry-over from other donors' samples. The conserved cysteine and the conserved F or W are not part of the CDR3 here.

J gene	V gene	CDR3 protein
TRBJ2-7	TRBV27	ASSPRLAGVYEQY
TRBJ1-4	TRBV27	ASSSRRGSGEKLF
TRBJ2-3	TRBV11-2	ASSLEGTHTDTQY
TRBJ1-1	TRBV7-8	ASSSVGIRNTEAF
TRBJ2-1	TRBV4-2	ASSQEAGQGANEQF
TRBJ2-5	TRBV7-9	ASSFQGVQETQY
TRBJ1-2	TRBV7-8	ASSLVGGPHILYGYT
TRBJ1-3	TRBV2	GEQDYGGNTIY
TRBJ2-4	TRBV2	ASNFEAENIQY
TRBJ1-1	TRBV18	ASSDTRGQGTEAF
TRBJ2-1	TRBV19	ASSMSRLGYNEQF
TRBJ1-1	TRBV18	ASSPQGRGDTEAF
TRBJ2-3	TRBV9	ASSVGGSMRVGTDTQY
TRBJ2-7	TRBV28	ASSFRTGSYEQY
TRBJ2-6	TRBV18	ASSPGQPNSGANVLT
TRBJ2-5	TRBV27	ASSLVAGMTETQY
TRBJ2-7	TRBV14	ASSQVPGLAQNSYEQY
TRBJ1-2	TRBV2	ASSNTGGDYGYT
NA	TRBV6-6	ASKTSGTYEQY
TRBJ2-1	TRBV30	AWSEGAVNEQF
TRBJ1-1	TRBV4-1	ASSQDKLNTEAF
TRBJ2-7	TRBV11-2	ASSLGSWSYEQY
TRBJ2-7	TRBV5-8	ASSFRGLAGVSLYEQY
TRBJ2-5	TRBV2	ASSLRVGHRTRRETQY
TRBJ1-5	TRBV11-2	ASSRRGTPDQPQH
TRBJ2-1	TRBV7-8	ASSPRTPLDNEQF
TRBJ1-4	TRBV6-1	ASSEKVDIANEKLF
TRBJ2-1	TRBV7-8	ASSLEYRVEGGEQF
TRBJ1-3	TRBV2	ASRRSWGTGNTIY
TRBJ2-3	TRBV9	ASSVGSGESDTQY
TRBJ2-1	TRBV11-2	ASKLHPSGRVNEQF
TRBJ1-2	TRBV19	ASSETEDYGYT
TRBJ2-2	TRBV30	AWNPSGSITGELF
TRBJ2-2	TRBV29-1	SVNVDRNTGELF
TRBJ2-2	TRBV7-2	ASSLAGRLPDTGELF
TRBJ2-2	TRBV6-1	ASSEPQGAGELF
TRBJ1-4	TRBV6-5	ASSKAGHEKLF
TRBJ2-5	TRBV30	AWSVLARETQY
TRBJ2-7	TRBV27	ASSPRDGSSYEQY
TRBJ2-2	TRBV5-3	ARSLGGLAGGNTGELF
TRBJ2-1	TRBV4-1	ASSQAPLRTMYNEQF
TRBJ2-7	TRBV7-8	ASSPRQGHSYEQY
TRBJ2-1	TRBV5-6	ASSLGRRYNEQF
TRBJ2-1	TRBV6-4	ASSPEDRGGNEQF
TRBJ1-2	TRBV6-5	ASSAQGGQGYGYT
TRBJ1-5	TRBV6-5	ASSRTLSRNQPQH
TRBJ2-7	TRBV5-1	ASSIGLSEGYEQY
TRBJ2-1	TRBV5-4	ASSLVAGNNEQF
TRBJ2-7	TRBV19	ASSIVRTGSYEQY
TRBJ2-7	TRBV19	ASSPNRQGSLYEQY
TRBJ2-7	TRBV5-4	ASSLGGSGSYEQY
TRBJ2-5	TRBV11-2	ASSLSVTQY
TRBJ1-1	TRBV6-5	ASSYSHEPNTEAF